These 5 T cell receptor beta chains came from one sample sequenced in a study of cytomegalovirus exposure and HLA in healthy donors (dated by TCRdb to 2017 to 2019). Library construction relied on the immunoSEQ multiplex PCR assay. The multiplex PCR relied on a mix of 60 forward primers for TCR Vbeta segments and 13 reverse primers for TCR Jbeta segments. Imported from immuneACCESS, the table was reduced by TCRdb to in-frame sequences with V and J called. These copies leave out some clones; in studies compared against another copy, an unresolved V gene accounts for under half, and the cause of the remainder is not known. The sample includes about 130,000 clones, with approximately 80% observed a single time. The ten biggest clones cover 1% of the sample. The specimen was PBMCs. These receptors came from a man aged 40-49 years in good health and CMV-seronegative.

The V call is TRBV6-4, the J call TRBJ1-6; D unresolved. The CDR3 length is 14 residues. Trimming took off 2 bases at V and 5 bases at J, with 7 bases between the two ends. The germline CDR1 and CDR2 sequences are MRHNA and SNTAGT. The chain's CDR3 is CASSDGQDNSPLHF. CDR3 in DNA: TGTGCCAGCAGTGACGGGCAGGATAATTCACCCCTCCACTTT.

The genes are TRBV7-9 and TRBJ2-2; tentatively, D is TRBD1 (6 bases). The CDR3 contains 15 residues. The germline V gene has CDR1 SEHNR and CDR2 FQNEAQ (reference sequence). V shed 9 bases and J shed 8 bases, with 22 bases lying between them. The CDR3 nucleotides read TGTGCCAGTCCCCCATCGGACAGAGATTCGGGGGAGCTGTTTTTT. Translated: CASPPSDRDSGELFF.

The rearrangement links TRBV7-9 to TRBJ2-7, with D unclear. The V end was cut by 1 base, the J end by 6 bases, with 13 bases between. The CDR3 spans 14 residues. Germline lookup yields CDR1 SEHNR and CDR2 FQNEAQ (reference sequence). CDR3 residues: CASSLVGSGGEQYF. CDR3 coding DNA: TGTGCCAGCAGCTTAGTGGGTTCAGGTGGCGAGCAGTACTTC.

The CDR3 loop reads CASSLTNRDEQYF. The CDR3 coding sequence is TGTGCCAGCAGCTTGACTAACCGAGACGAGCAGTACTTC. The chain joins TRBV5-4 to TRBJ2-7; D unclear. Germline assignment: CDR1 SGHNT and CDR2 YYREEE (reference sequence). This CDR3 spans 13 amino acids. V dropped 1 base and J dropped 5 bases, with 10 bases sitting between them.

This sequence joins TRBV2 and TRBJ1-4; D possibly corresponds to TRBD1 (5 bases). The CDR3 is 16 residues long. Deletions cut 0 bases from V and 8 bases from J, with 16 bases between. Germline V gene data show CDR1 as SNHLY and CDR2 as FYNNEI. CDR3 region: CASSEAAGRDYEKLFF. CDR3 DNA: TGTGCCAGCAGTGAAGCGGCCGGGAGGGACTACGAAAAACTGTTTTTT.